This T cell receptor (beta chain) was sequenced in a study of CD8+ T cells in alopecia areata. Extracted RNA was reverse transcribed into cDNA, the sequencing template. Assay used: immunoSEQ multiplex PCR; TCRdb lists only in-frame clones, some missing. Of some 150,000 clones detected, around 86% appear once; the ten largest clones hold roughly 13%. As to this clone: Its specificity is unknown.

Regarding the study as a whole: Clarity of TCR sharing across patients fell short of that in mice, possibly HLA-related.

Specified treatment: oral pan-JAK inhibitor, 5-10 mg twice daily. The starting material was CD8+ T cells sorted from blood, obtained at week 4, from a patient treated with tofacitinib. The TCR originated in a human donor with alopecia areata.

The CDR3 region is CASSLGLDPRDTEAFF. The CDR3 bases are TGCGCCAGCAGCTTGGGACTAGACCCCAGGGACACTGAAGCTTTCTTT. The chain links TRBV5-1 to TRBJ1-1, with D possibly matching TRBD1 (5 bases). Looked up from germline, CDR1 is SGHRS and CDR2 is YFSETQ. This CDR3 has 16 residues. The germline V and J ends were trimmed by 0 bases and 3 bases, with 15 bases remaining between them.